The T cell receptor (beta chain) described here comes from a study of cytomegalovirus exposure and HLA in healthy donors. General observations from the study: Sequencing likely generated an artifact that appeared as a cluster of highly shared sequence variants. Whilst most TCR sequences proved rare, a subset of public TCRs occurred across many donors.

PCR employed 60 Vbeta and 13 Jbeta primers. Repertoires were generated with immunoSEQ multiplex PCR, while TCRdb's copy carries only in-frame clones and drops some. This sample has some 140,000 clones, with approximately 80% found just once. As concerns this clone: The antigen is not known.

V shed 4 bases, J shed 3 bases, and the junction held 2 bases outside the gene matches. CDR1 and CDR2 from the germline V gene are MNHEY and SMNVEV (reference sequence). The CDR3 has 13 amino acids. The V and J genes are TRBV27 and TRBJ2-7; the match to TRBD2 covers 8 bases. Sequenced sample: PBMCs. The TCR sequence derives from a man aged 50 or older in good health and CMV-seronegative. The CDR3 nucleotides are TGTGCCAGCAGTTCGAGCGGGAGCTACGAGCAGTACTTC. It yields the protein CASSSSGSYEQYF.